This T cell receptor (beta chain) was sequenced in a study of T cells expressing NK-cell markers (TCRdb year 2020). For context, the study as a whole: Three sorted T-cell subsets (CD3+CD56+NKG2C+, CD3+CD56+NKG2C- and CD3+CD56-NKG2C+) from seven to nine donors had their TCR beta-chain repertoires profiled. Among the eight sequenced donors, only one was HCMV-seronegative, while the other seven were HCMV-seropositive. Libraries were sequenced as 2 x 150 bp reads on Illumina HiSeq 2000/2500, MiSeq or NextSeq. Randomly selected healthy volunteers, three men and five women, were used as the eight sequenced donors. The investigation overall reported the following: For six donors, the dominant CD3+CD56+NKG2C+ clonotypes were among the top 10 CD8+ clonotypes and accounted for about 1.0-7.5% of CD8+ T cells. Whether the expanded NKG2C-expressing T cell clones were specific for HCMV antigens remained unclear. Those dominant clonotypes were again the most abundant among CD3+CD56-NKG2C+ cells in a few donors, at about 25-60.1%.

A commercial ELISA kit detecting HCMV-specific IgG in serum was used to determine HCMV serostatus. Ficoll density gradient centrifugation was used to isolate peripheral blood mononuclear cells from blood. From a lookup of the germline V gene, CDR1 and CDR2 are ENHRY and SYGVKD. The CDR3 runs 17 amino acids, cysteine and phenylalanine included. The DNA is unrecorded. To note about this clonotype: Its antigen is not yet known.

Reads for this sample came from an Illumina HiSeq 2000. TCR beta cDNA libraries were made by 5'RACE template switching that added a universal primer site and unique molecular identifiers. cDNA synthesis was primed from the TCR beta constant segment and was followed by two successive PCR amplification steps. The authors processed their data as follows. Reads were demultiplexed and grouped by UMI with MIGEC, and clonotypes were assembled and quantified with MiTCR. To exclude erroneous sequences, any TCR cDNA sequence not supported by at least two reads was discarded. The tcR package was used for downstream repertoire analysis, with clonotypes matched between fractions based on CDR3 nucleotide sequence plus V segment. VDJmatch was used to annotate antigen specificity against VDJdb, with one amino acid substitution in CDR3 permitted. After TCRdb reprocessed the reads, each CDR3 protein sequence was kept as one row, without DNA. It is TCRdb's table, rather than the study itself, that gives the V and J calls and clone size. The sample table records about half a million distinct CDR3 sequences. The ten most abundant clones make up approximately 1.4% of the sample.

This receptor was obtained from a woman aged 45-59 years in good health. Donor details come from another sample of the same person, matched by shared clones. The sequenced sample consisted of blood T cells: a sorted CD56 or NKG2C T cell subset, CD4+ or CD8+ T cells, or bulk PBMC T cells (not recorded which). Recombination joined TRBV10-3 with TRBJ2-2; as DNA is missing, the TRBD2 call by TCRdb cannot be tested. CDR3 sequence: CAISESGAGLNTGELFF.